Sequencing of this T cell receptor beta chain was carried out in a study of cytomegalovirus exposure and HLA in healthy donors. This CDR3 comprises 16 residues. Looked up from germline, CDR1 is KGHSH and CDR2 is LQKENI. 13 Jbeta primers and 60 Vbeta primers were used for the PCR. This table comes from immunoSEQ multiplex PCR, and its TCRdb copy is limited to in-frame clones, with some not included. Its table records approximately 100,000 clones. The sequence was obtained from a man aged 50 or older in good health and CMV-seronegative. The gene calls are TRBV18 and TRBJ2-5; TRBD1 aligns across 8 bases. The J call could be wrong; TRBJ2-7 is a better fit for the DNA end. Material: PBMCs. For the CDR3, the DNA is TGTGCCAGCTCACCAGTATCTGGACAGGGCTCCTACGAGCAGTACTTC. This sequence encodes CASSPVSGQGSYEQYF.